These T cell receptor beta chains were read from a single sample in a study of CD8 T cells in Susac syndrome. MiXCR, applied by TCRdb to the immunoSEQ multiplex PCR reads, yields one record per CDR3 protein. This table holds some 130,000 distinct CDR3 sequences, roughly 94% found once. Source material: CD8+ T cells from PBMCs. These receptors were taken from a human donor with Susac syndrome. The CDR3 runs from the conserved cysteine through the conserved F or W. Each record gives: CDR3 length, J gene, D gene, clone size, V gene, CDR3 DNA, CDR3 protein. D genes are given only for firm matches. Expanded clones get a size class; other rows say once, few or many, or leave the size out.

16 | TRBJ2-1 | - | - | TRBV3-1 | TGTGCCAGCAGCCAAGACCGGACGGTGGCGGGGAATGAGCAGTTCTTC | CASSQDRTVAGNEQFF
15 | TRBJ2-3 | TRBD2 | - | TRBV6-6 | TGTGCCAGCAAACCCTTAGCGGGAGACACAGATACGCAGTATTTT | CASKPLAGDTDTQYF
13 | TRBJ2-7 | - | - | TRBV4-1 | TGCGCCAGCAGCCAAGGCCTTGGGGGGGAGCAGTACTTC | CASSQGLGGEQYF
17 | TRBJ2-1 | TRBD2 | - | TRBV19 | TGTGCCAGTAGTTCTATTATAGCGGGAGGAACCTACAATGAGCAGTTCTTC | CASSSIIAGGTYNEQFF
14 | TRBJ1-5 | - | - | TRBV7-9 | TGTGCCAGCAGCACGGACAGTTTCAATCAGCCCCAGCATTTT | CASSTDSFNQPQHF
13 | TRBJ1-5 | - | few | TRBV28 | TGTGCCAGCAGTAAAGGGGGCAATCAGCCCCAGCATTTT | CASSKGGNQPQHF
14 | TRBJ2-1 | TRBD2 | - | TRBV20-1 | TGCAGTGCTAGTCAGGGACTAGCCACCTGGGAGCAGTTCTTC | CSASQGLATWEQFF
15 | TRBJ2-7 | TRBD1 | - | TRBV20-1 | TGCAGTGCTAGTGGCGGCGGACAGGGAACCTACGAGCAGTACTTC | CSASGGGQGTYEQYF
18 | TRBJ1-2 | TRBD1 | - | TRBV19 | TGTGCCAGTAGTTCCCAAACAGGGGCCTACACCCTAAACTATGGCTACACCTTC | CASSSQTGAYTLNYGYTF
15 | TRBJ2-7 | - | - | TRBV7-8 | TGTGCCAGCAGCTTAGAACTGGGAACCTCCTACGAGCAGTACTTC | CASSLELGTSYEQYF
14 | TRBJ1-1 | TRBD1 | - | TRBV4-1 | TGCGCCAGCAGCCAGGGGACAGGGATCACTGAAGCTTTCTTT | CASSQGTGITEAFF
12 | TRBJ2-5 | - | - | TRBV12-3/TRBV12-4 | TGTGCCAGCTTTAATTCGGGGGAGACCCAGTACTTC | CASFNSGETQYF
14 | TRBJ2-7 | - | - | TRBV25-1 | TGTGCCAGCAGTCCGCCGGGGGTGAGCCACGAGCAGTACTTC | CASSPPGVSHEQYF
14 | TRBJ2-1 | TRBD2 | - | TRBV27 | TGTGCCACCAAGGCGGGAGGTGATGGCAATGAGCAGTTCTTC | CATKAGGDGNEQFF
17 | TRBJ2-1 | TRBD2 | - | TRBV11-2 | TGTGCCAGCAGCTCGGGACTAGCGGGAGGACTATACAATGAGCAGTTCTTC | CASSSGLAGGLYNEQFF
13 | TRBJ1-1 | - | - | TRBV13 | TGTGCCAGCAGCTCTTTTGTGAACACTGAAGCTTTCTTT | CASSSFVNTEAFF
15 | TRBJ2-3 | TRBD2 | - | TRBV29-1 | TGCAGCGTTGCCCCCCTAGCGGGTGGCACAGATACGCAGTATTTT | CSVAPLAGGTDTQYF
15 | TRBJ2-7 | TRBD2 | - | TRBV7-8 | TGTGCCAGCAGCCCCGCAGCGGGAGCACTCTACGAGCAGTACTTC | CASSPAAGALYEQYF
13 | TRBJ2-3 | TRBD2 | - | TRBV5-4 | TGTGCCAGCAGCTTGACTAGCGGGGATACGCAGTATTTT | CASSLTSGDTQYF
14 | TRBJ2-7 | - | - | TRBV20-1 | TGCAGTGCTAGTGCGAGCGAAACCTACAATGAGCAGTACTTC | CSASASETYNEQYF
15 | TRBJ2-7 | TRBD2 | - | TRBV7-9 | TGTGCCAGCAGCCACAAAGGCGGGAGGGCCTACGAGCAGTACTTC | CASSHKGGRAYEQYF
15 | TRBJ2-7 | TRBD2 | - | TRBV4-1 | TGCGCCAGCAGCATAGAGGGGAGGGGAACCTACGAGCAGTACTTC | CASSIEGRGTYEQYF
13 | TRBJ2-1 | - | - | TRBV20-1 | TGCAGTGGATGGGGCTTCGACATTAATGAGCAGTTCTTC | CSGWGFDINEQFF
15 | TRBJ1-3 | - | - | TRBV29-1 | TGCAGCGTTGAAGATTGGGACACCTCTGGAAACACCATATATTTT | CSVEDWDTSGNTIYF
16 | TRBJ2-1 | - | - | TRBV18 | TGTGCCAGCTCACCGGATAGCCTTAGCTCCTACAATGAGCAGTTCTTC | CASSPDSLSSYNEQFF
14 | TRBJ2-2 | - | - | TRBV24-1 | TGTGCCACCAGTGACGACCTAAACACCGGGGAGCTGTTTTTT | CATSDDLNTGELFF
12 | TRBJ2-7 | - | - | TRBV12-3/TRBV12-4 | TGTGCCAGCAGTTTTTCGAACTACGAGCAGTACTTC | CASSFSNYEQYF
14 | TRBJ2-5 | - | - | TRBV7-9 | TGTGCCAGCAGCTTGAGCGATCCCCAGGAGACCCAGTACTTC | CASSLSDPQETQYF
15 | TRBJ2-5 | - | - | TRBV3-1 | TGTGCCAGCAGCCCTTGGGAGGGGGCCGTCGAGACCCAGTACTTC | CASSPWEGAVETQYF
14 | TRBJ2-3 | TRBD1 | - | TRBV5-6 | TGTGCCAGCAGCTTCGGGACAGGCACAGATACGCAGTATTTT | CASSFGTGTDTQYF
13 | TRBJ2-7 | TRBD1 | - | TRBV29-1 | TGCAGCGTTGATTGGACAGGGTCCTACGAGCAGTACTTC | CSVDWTGSYEQYF
12 | TRBJ2-3 | - | once | TRBV12-3/TRBV12-4 | TGTGCCAGCACCACTTTTCGAGATACGCAGTATTTT | CASTTFRDTQYF
14 | TRBJ1-2 | - | - | TRBV4-1 | TGCGCCAGCAGCCAAGTTGGGACAAGCGGAGGCTACACCTTC | CASSQVGTSGGYTF
11 | TRBJ2-7 | - | - | TRBV29-1 | TGCAGCGTTCGCAACTCTGGCGAGCAGTACTTC | CSVRNSGEQYF
13 | TRBJ2-5 | - | - | TRBV9 | TGTGCCAGCAACGTAGGGGGGGGAGAGACCCAGTACTTC | CASNVGGGETQYF
12 | TRBJ2-7 | - | once | TRBV20-1 | TGCAGTGCTGGACGGAGCTCCTACGAGCAGTACTTC | CSAGRSSYEQYF
14 | TRBJ1-5 | - | - | TRBV9 | TGTGCCAGCAGCGTAGGGTTGAGCAATCAGCCCCAGCATTTT | CASSVGLSNQPQHF